Following are 3 T cell receptor beta chains from one sample sequenced in a study of multiple sclerosis patients with progressive multifocal leukoencephalopathy. Time point: around six months of natalizumab therapy. The protocol was immunoSEQ multiplex PCR, while the TCRdb copy is restricted to in-frame clones and leaves out a portion. The repertoire holds 25,000 to 30,000 clones, with roughly nine tenths as singletons. The source material was PBMCs, sampled from a patient treated with natalizumab. The receptor set was obtained from a human donor with multiple sclerosis.

A single count supports this clone. The chain combines TRBV6-5 with TRBJ1-5; D is ambiguous. Per germline, CDR1 MNHEY and CDR2 SVGAGI. This CDR3 comprises 13 residues. Trimming shortened V by 2 bases and J by 7 bases, and 9 bases separated the two germline ends. CDR3 in DNA: TGTGCCAGCAGTTACGGGAGATTCCAGCCCCAGCATTTT. It codes for CASSYGRFQPQHF.

This chain joins TRBV28 and TRBJ1-2; the match to TRBD1 covers 8 bases. The ends lost 5 bases at V and 7 bases at J; junction bases unmatched: 15. Germline CDR1 and CDR2: MDHEN and SYDVKM. CDR3 length: 16 residues. CDR3 nucleotides: TGTGCCAGCAGTCCCAGCCCGATGGCAGGGGGCGGTGGCTACACCTTC. Protein: CASSPSPMAGGGGYTF.

V usage is TRBV18 and J usage is TRBJ2-7; 13 nucleotides align to TRBD2. Germline V gene lookup returns CDR1 KGHSH and CDR2 LQKENI. With 3 bases clipped from V and 5 bases from J, the junction kept 4 bases outside the gene matches. This CDR3 is built from 15 residues. CDR3 nucleotides: TGTGCCAGCTCACCCCGGACTAGCGGGAGCAACGAGCAGTACTTC. Amino acid sequence: CASSPRTSGSNEQYF.